The 14 T cell receptor beta chains below come from one sample, sequenced in a study of blood T cells in healthy people across ages. The use of a sample-barcoded 5' primer and a J-beta primer mix characterized a second PCR of roughly 6 to 12 cycles. From the 5' RACE reads, TCRdb called clonotypes with MiXCR, one entry per CDR3 protein. The sample consists of approximately 800,000 distinct CDR3 sequences, roughly 34% of them appearing once. The sequenced sample was blood. These receptors were obtained from a man aged 18-30 years in good health.

The chain couples TRBV15 to TRBJ2-7, with no clear D. CDR1 is LNHNV and CDR2 is YYDKDF in the germline V gene (reference sequence). The V end lost 0 bases, the J end lost 7 bases, and 7 bases lay between the germline ends. The CDR3 extends over 12 amino acids. The CDR3 DNA is TGTGCCACCAGCAGAGATTGGCAGGAGCAGTACTTC. It yields the protein CATSRDWQEQYF.

The chain has TRBV12-5 and TRBJ1-5; TRBD1 might be the D (5 bases). The CDR3 totals 11 residues. Germline V gene data show CDR1 as LGHNT and CDR2 as FRNRAP. Between the trimmed V and J ends, which lost 10 bases and 4 bases, there was a span of 8 bases. The DNA for the CDR3 is TGTGCTAATACAGGAAATCAGCCCCAGCATTTT. It is translated as CANTGNQPQHF.

Concerning this clonotype itself: An end of the junction differs from the germline gene, which may be a read error. This rearrangement joins TRBV10-3 to TRBJ2-3, with D perhaps TRBD1 (6 bases). The germline gives CDR1 ENHRY, CDR2 SYGVKD. The CDR3 contains 14 residues. CDR3 coding DNA: TGTGCCATTTCCAGGGGTCTGGGCACAGATACGCGGTATTTT. This gives the protein CAISRGLGTDTRYF.

In its sample, this clonotype was seen many times. The chain uses TRBV29-1 and TRBJ2-1; D uncertain. This CDR3 spans 12 amino acids. Trimming removed 7 bases at V and 6 bases at J, with 13 bases between. Germline values: CDR1 SQVTM, CDR2 ANQGSEA. The CDR3 here is CSADNRPNEQFF. The CDR3 DNA sequence: TGCAGCGCAGACAACCGCCCCAATGAGCAGTTCTTC.

The rearrangement joins TRBV20-1 to TRBJ2-3, with D possibly being TRBD2 (5 bases). The CDR3 runs 16 residues. V was shortened by 0 bases and J by 3 bases, with 16 bases between the two germline ends. CDR1 is DFQATT and CDR2 is SNEGSKA in the germline V gene (reference sequence). CDR3 sequence: CSARDRFLDFTDTQYF. For the CDR3, the DNA is TGCAGTGCTAGAGATCGGTTTTTGGACTTTACAGATACGCAGTATTTT.

This clonotype was counted only a few times. The J gene is TRBJ2-1, the V gene TRBV12-3 or TRBV12-4; tentatively, D is TRBD1 (5 bases). The length of the CDR3 is 14 residues. V was pared by 5 bases and J by 6 bases, with 14 bases between. The CDR3 here is CASSPGPQGNEQFF. In DNA form, the CDR3 reads TGTGCCAGCAGTCCCGGGCCCCAGGGCAATGAGCAGTTCTTC.

In the case of this clonotype: This may be a read error, as it is one base from a much larger clone. The rearrangement links TRBV7-9 to TRBJ1-2; D is perhaps TRBD1 (5 bases). The germline V gene has CDR1 SEHNR and CDR2 FQNEAQ (reference sequence). This CDR3 contains 13 residues. Here the CDR3 reads CVSSLALQEGYTF. As DNA, the CDR3 is TGTGTCAGCAGCTTAGCGCTACAGGAGGGCTACACCTTC.

The chain has TRBV2 and TRBJ2-7; 7 bases are a match to TRBD1. V lost 6 bases to trimming and J lost 3 bases; unmatched junction nucleotides: 8. This CDR3 is built from 14 residues. Germline-derived CDR1 and CDR2 are SNHLY and FYNNEI. DNA for the CDR3: TGTGCCAGCAGCTCGGGACAGAGTCGCTACGAGCAGTACTTC. Translated, it gives CASSSGQSRYEQYF.

The chain combines TRBV10-3 with TRBJ1-4; D is unresolved. The CDR3 is 16 amino acids. Per germline, CDR1 ENHRY and CDR2 SYGVKD. Deletions cut 3 bases from V and 6 bases from J, with 17 bases between. This CDR3 is CAISELGSTHDEKLFF. Here the CDR3 DNA reads TGTGCCATCAGTGAACTGGGATCGACACATGATGAAAAACTGTTTTTT.

The CDR3 sequence is CASSLGGLGLTGELFF. CDR3 coding DNA: TGTGCCAGCAGCTTAGGGGGATTGGGACTCACCGGGGAGCTGTTTTTT. The V gene is TRBV11-2, the J gene TRBJ2-2; TRBD2 might be the D (6 bases). The CDR3 has 16 residues. In germline, CDR1 is SGHAT, CDR2 FQNNGV. Trimming cost V 1 base and J 4 bases, with 13 bases left between them. Based on the CDR3 plus reference TRBV11-2 and TRBJ2-2, the full variable domain is EAGVAQSPRYKIIEKRQSVAFWCNPISGHATLYWYQQILGQGPKLLIQFQNNGVVDDSQLPKDRFSAERLKGVDSTLKIQPAKLEDSAVYLCASSLGGLGLTGELFFGEGSRLTVL.

The chain combines TRBV9 with TRBJ2-3; 8 bases line up with TRBD2. The CDR3 is made up of 17 amino acids. Germline V lookup: CDR1 SGDLS, CDR2 YYNGEE. The V segment lost 4 bases and the J segment 5 bases; nucleotides outside the gene matches: 15. The CDR3 sequence is CASSPFAAGGPLDTQYF. The CDR3 region has the DNA TGTGCCAGCAGCCCCTTTGCGGCGGGGGGACCCCTAGATACGCAGTATTTT. The complete variable domain, with remaining parts taken from reference TRBV9 and TRBJ2-3, reads DSGVTQTPKHLITATGQRVTLRCSPRSGDLSVYWYQQSLDQGLQFLIQYYNGEERAKGNILERFSAQQFPDLHSELNLSSLELGDSALYFCASSPFAAGGPLDTQYFGPGTRLTVL.

This clonotype came up once. The chain combines TRBV7-2 with TRBJ2-5; TRBD2 is a possible D gene (6 bases). TRBJ2-7 explains the end of the DNA better; the J call may be wrong. The CDR3 spans 13 residues. CDR1 is SGHTA and CDR2 is FQGNSA in the germline V gene. In DNA, the CDR3 is TGTGCCAGCAGCCTCCGACGGAGGGACGAGCAGTACTTC. Protein sequence: CASSLRRRDEQYF.

The chain recombines TRBV12-3 or TRBV12-4 with TRBJ2-3; D remains ambiguous. With 3 bases removed from V and 2 bases from J, the gap between germline ends came to 9 bases. CDR3 length: 14 amino acids. The DNA of the CDR3 is TGTGCCAGCAGTTTGGGGAAGGTCACAGATACGCAGTATTTT. This codes for CASSLGKVTDTQYF.

A few counts support this clonotype. J is TRBJ1-2 and V is TRBV7-9, with D uncertain. V lost 5 bases, J lost 1 base, and 11 bases lay in between. Germline V gene lookup returns CDR1 SEHNR and CDR2 FQNEAQ (reference sequence). This CDR3 contains 14 residues. In DNA form, the CDR3 reads TGTGCCAGCAGCCCGGCCGGGTTTAACTATGGCTACACCTTC. This gives the protein CASSPAGFNYGYTF. Complete variable domain (other parts from reference TRBV7-9 and TRBJ1-2): DTGVSQNPRHKITKRGQNVTFRCDPISEHNRLYWYRQTLGQGPEFLTYFQNEAQLEKSRLLSDRFSAERPKGSFSTLEIQRTEQGDSAMYLCASSPAGFNYGYTFGSGTRLTVV.